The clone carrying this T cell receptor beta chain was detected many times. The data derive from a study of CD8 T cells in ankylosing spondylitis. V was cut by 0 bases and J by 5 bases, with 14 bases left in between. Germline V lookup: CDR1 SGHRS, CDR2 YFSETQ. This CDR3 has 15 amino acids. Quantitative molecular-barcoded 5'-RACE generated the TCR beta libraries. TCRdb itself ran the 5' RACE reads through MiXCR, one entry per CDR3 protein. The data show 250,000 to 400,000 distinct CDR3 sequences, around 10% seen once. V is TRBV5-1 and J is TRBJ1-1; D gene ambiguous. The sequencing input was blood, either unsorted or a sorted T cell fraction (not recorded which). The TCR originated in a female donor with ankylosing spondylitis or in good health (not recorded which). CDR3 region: CASSLAVMDGTEAFF. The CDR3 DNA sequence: TGCGCCAGCAGCTTGGCCGTTATGGACGGTACTGAAGCTTTCTTT. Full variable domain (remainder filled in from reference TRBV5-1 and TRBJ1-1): KAGVTQTPRYLIKTRGQQVTLSCSPISGHRSVSWYQQTPGQGLQFLFEYFSETQRNKGNFPGRFSGRQFSNSRSEMNVSTLELGDSALYLCASSLAVMDGTEAFFGQGTRLTVV.